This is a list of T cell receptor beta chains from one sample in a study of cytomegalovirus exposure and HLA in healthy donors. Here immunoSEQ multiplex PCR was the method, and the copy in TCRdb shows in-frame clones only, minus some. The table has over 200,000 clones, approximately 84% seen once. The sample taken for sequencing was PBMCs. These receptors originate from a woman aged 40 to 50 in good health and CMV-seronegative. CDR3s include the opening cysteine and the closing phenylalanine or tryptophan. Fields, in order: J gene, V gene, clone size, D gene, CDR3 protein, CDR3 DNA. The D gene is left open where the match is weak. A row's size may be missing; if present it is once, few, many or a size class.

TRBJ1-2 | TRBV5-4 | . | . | CASSLPDRSYGYTF | TGTGCCAGCAGCCTACCCGACAGGAGCTATGGCTACACCTTC
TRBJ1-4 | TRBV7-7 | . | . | CASSLGRGNSEKLFF | TGTGCTAGCAGCTTAGGCCGGGGTAATAGCGAAAAACTGTTTTTT
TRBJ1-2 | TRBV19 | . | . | CASSEWVGGYTF | TGTGCCAGCAGCGAGTGGGTCGGTGGCTACACCTTC
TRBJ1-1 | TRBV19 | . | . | CASSFPTRGGTEAFF | TGTGCCAGTAGTTTCCCGACGAGGGGAGGGACTGAAGCTTTCTTT
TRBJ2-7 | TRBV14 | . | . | CASSNRAWGEQYF | TGTGCCAGCAGCAACAGGGCCTGGGGCGAGCAGTACTTC
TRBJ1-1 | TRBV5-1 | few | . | CASSDQGMNTEAFF | TGCGCCAGCAGCGATCAGGGGATGAACACTGAAGCTTTCTTT
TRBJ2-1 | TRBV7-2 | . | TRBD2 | CASSSPGLALPEQFF | TGTGCCAGCAGCTCACCGGGACTAGCGTTACCTGAGCAGTTCTTC
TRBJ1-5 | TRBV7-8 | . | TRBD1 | CASSLGTGPKHF | TGTGCCAGCAGCTTAGGGACAGGCCCCAAACATTTT
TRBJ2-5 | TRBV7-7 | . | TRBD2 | CASSYAGTSEETQYF | TGTGCTAGCAGCTATGCCGGGACTAGCGAGGAGACCCAGTACTTC
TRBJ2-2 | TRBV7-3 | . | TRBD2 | CASSLAGGNTGELFF | TGTGCCAGCAGCTTGGCGGGGGGTAACACCGGGGAGCTGTTTTTT
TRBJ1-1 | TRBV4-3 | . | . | CASSQRTAMNTEAFF | TGCGCCAGCAGCCAAAGGACAGCAATGAACACTGAAGCTTTCTTT
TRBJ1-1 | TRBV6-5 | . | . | CASGRTEAFF | TGTGCCAGTGGGAGGACTGAAGCTTTCTTT
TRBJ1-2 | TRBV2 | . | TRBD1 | CASSLRGDLYNYGYTF | TGTGCCAGCAGTCTCAGGGGGGACCTTTATAACTATGGCTACACCTTC
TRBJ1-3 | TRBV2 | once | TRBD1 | CASSDLQGASGNTIYF | TGTGCCAGCAGCGACCTACAGGGGGCAAGCGGAAACACCATATATTTT
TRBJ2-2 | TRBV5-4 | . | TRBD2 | CAGGVAGWNTGELFF | TGTGCCGGTGGGGTAGCGGGGTGGAACACCGGGGAGCTGTTTTTT
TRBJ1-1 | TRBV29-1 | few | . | CSVPPGGAYTEAFF | TGCAGCGTCCCTCCCGGGGGGGCTTACACTGAAGCTTTCTTT
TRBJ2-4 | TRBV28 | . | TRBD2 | CASTPTSGVAKNIQYF | TGTGCCAGCACCCCGACTAGCGGGGTTGCCAAAAACATTCAGTACTTC
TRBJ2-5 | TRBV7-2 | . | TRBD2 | CASSLLTAGGKRTTQYF | TGTGCCAGCAGCTTACTGACAGCGGGGGGGAAGAGAACGACCCAGTACTTC
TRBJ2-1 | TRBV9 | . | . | CASSILDRTNEQFF | TGTGCCAGCAGCATCCTTGACAGAACCAATGAGCAGTTCTTC
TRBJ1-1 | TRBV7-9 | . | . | CASSPPRGETGTLEAFF | TGTGCCAGCAGCCCTCCCCGTGGTGAAACCGGGACACTTGAAGCTTTCTTT
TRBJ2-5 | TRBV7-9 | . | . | CASSLSPDGVEHF | TGTGCCAGCAGCTTATCACCCGACGGGGTAGAACACTTC
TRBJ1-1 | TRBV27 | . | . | CASSPKAVSRRLNTEAFF | TGTGCCAGCAGTCCGAAGGCGGTATCCCGGAGGTTGAACACTGAAGCTTTCTTT
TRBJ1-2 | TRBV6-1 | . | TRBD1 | CASSENPLGGGGYGYTF | TGTGCCAGCAGTGAAAACCCCCTAGGAGGGGGCGGCTATGGCTACACCTTC
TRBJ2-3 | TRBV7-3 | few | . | CASSLQSSTDTQYF | TGTGCCAGCAGCTTGCAAAGCAGCACAGATACGCAGTATTTT
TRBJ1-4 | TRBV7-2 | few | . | CASSIRTALREKLFF | TGTGCCAGCAGCATAAGGACAGCCCTGAGGGAAAAACTGTTTTTT
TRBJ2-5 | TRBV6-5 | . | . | CASRGAAETQYF | TGTGCCAGCAGAGGGGCCGCAGAGACCCAGTACTTC
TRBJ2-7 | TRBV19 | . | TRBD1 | CASRRTGSYEQYF | TGTGCCAGTAGGAGGACAGGGTCCTACGAGCAGTACTTC
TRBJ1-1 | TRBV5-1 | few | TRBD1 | CASSPGDSKNTEAFF | TGCGCCAGCAGCCCGGGGGACAGTAAGAACACTGAAGCTTTCTTT
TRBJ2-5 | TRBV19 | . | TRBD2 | CASSSGREEETQYF | TGTGCCAGTAGTTCCGGACGGGAGGAGGAGACCCAGTACTTC
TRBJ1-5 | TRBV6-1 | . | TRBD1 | CASSAADRGWQPQHF | TGTGCCAGCAGTGCCGCGGACAGGGGATGGCAGCCCCAGCATTTT
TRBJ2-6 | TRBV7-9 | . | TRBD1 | CASSLGTGENSGANVLTF | TGTGCCAGCAGCTTAGGGACAGGGGAAAACTCTGGGGCCAACGTCCTGACTTTC
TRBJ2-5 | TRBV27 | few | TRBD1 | CASKGAGTVGETQYF | TGTGCCAGCAAGGGAGCTGGGACAGTAGGAGAGACCCAGTACTTC
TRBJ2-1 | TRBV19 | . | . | CASSIAGNEQFF | TGTGCCAGTAGTATAGCCGGCAATGAGCAGTTCTTC
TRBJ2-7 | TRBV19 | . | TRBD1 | CASTGTGGYEQYF | TGTGCCAGTACCGGGACAGGGGGCTACGAGCAGTACTTC
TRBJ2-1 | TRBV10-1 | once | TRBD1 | CASSPGQSYNEQFF | TGCGCCAGCAGCCCGGGACAGTCCTACAATGAGCAGTTCTTC
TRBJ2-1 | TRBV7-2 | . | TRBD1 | CASTSRDRRYNEQFF | TGTGCCAGCACCAGCAGGGACAGACGCTACAATGAGCAGTTCTTC
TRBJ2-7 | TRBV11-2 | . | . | CASSPGLDSYEQYF | TGTGCCAGCAGCCCCGGGTTGGACAGCTACGAGCAGTACTTC
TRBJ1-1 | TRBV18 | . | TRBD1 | CASSLRQGSMNTEAFF | TGTGCCAGCTCACTCAGACAGGGGTCTATGAACACTGAAGCTTTCTTT
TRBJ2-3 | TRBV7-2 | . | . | CASSFNMDTQYF | TGTGCCAGCAGCTTTAACATGGATACGCAGTATTTT
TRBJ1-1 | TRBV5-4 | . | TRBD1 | CASSLETGSFAEAFF | TGTGCCAGCAGCTTGGAGACAGGGTCGTTTGCTGAGGCTTTCTTT
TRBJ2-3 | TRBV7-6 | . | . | CASSPRGSTDTQYF | TGTGCCAGCAGCCCCCGGGGGAGCACAGATACGCAGTATTTT
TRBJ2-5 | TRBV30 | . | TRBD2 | CAWSGPGSAGGEETQYF | TGTGCCTGGAGTGGTCCGGGGTCTGCGGGGGGCGAAGAGACCCAGTACTTC
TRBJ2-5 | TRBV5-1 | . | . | CASSLGQRQETQYF | TGCGCCAGCAGCTTGGGACAGAGACAAGAGACCCAGTACTTC